The clone carrying this TCR beta chain was counted between two and nine times. Its antigen remains unknown. The source of the sample is a study of cytomegalovirus exposure and HLA in healthy donors. Study-level results: The study reported that TCR beta sequences accurately predicted HLA-A and HLA-B alleles in most subjects.

The primer mix had 60 Vbeta and 13 Jbeta primers. Clones were sequenced by immunoSEQ multiplex PCR, and TCRdb holds only the in-frame ones, with some missing. Here the sample spans over 130,000 clones, more than 60% being singletons. Germline V lookup: CDR1 LNHDA, CDR2 SQIVND (reference sequence). The V gene end was trimmed by 3 bases and the J gene end by 1 base; junction bases not matched to a gene: 1. The CDR3 contains 14 residues. The chain carries TRBV19 and TRBJ1-1, with 8 bases that match TRBD1. The sequenced material came from PBMCs. The receptor comes from a male donor in good health and CMV-seronegative. CDR3 protein: CASSMGTGNTEAFF. The CDR3 DNA sequence: TGTGCCAGTAGTATGGGGACAGGGAACACTGAAGCTTTCTTT. The full variable domain, completed using reference TRBV19 and TRBJ1-1, is DGGITQSPKYLFRKEGQNVTLSCEQNLNHDAMYWYRQDPGQGLRLIYYSQIVNDFQKGDIAEGYSVSREKKESFPLTVTSAQKNPTAFYLCASSMGTGNTEAFFGQGTRLTVV.